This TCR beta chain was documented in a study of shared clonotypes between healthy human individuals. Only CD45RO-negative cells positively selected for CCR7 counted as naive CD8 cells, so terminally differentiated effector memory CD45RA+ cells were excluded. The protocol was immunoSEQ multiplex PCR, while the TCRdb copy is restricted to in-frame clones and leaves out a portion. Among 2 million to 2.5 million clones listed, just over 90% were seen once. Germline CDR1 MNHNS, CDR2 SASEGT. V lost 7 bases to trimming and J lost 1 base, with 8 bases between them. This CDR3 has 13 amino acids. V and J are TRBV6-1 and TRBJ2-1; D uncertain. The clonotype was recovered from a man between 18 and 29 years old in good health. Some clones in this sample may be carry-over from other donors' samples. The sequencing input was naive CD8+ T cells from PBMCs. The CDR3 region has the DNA TGTGCCAGCAAGGCAGGATCCTACAATGAGCAGTTCTTC. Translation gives CASKAGSYNEQFF.